These T cell receptor beta chains were read from a single sample in a study of blood T cell repertoires in COVID-19. TCRdb keeps only in-frame clones here, not all; method: immunoSEQ multiplex PCR. The table has roughly 300,000 clones, around 85% seen once. The sequencing input was peripheral blood. These receptors all come from a human donor in a cohort sampled during active COVID-19. CDR3s include the opening cysteine and the closing phenylalanine or tryptophan. A D gene is named only where the DNA matches it firmly. Expanded clones get a size class; other rows say once, few or many, or leave the size out.

v_call	clone_size	d_call	j_call	cdr3_nt	cdr3_aa
TRBV27	-	TRBD1	TRBJ1-2	TGTGCCAGCAGTTTCCGGGGACAGGGTTATGGCTACACCTTC	CASSFRGQGYGYTF
TRBV5-1	-	TRBD1	TRBJ1-2	TGCGCCAGCAGCTCCGTGGGACAGGGAAGCTACACCTTC	CASSSVGQGSYTF
TRBV7-7	-	-	TRBJ1-5	TGTGCCAGCAGCTTGGGGGGAGATCAGCCCCAGCATTTT	CASSLGGDQPQHF
TRBV10-2	-	-	TRBJ1-1	TGCGCCAGCGGACAGTACTACACTGAAGCTTTCTTT	CASGQYYTEAFF
TRBV4-1	-	TRBD1	TRBJ1-2	TGCGCCAGCAGCCAAGACTCTTGGGACAGGGACTATGGCTACACCTTC	CASSQDSWDRDYGYTF
TRBV5-1	-	-	TRBJ2-3	TGCGCCAGCAGCTTGTTGGTGGGGGGAGATACGCAGTATTTT	CASSLLVGGDTQYF
TRBV29-1	-	-	TRBJ1-2	TGCAGCGCCCGGGGAGGCGGTGGCTACACCTTC	CSARGGGGYTF
TRBV24-1	once	-	TRBJ2-5	TGTGCCACTGAATCAGGGGACCAAGAGACCCAGTACTTC	CATESGDQETQYF
TRBV2	-	-	TRBJ1-2	TGTGCCAGCCTGATTTGGACGGGGATCTATGGCTACACCTTC	CASLIWTGIYGYTF
TRBV9	-	TRBD1	TRBJ1-1	TGTGCCAGCAGAGAACGGGACAGGGACAACACTGAAGCTTTCTTT	CASRERDRDNTEAFF
TRBV24-1	-	-	TRBJ1-2	TGTGCCACCAGTGATTTGACCCGGAACTATGGCTACACCTTC	CATSDLTRNYGYTF
TRBV19	-	-	TRBJ2-5	TGTGCCAGTAGTAGCGATCTGGAGACCCAGTACTTC	CASSSDLETQYF
TRBV5-4	-	TRBD1	TRBJ2-5	TGTGCCAGCAGGGGTGGACAGGCCCCCCAAGAGACCCAGTACTTC	CASRGGQAPQETQYF
TRBV27	-	-	TRBJ2-7	TGTGCCAGCAGACAGGGCTACGAGCAGTACTTC	CASRQGYEQYF
TRBV12-5	-	TRBD1	TRBJ2-2	TGTGCTAGTGGGTGGGGGACAGGGGGTTTCACCGGGGAGCTGTTTTTT	CASGWGTGGFTGELFF
TRBV29-1	-	TRBD2	TRBJ2-1	TGCAGCGTTGAATTAGAGCGGGGGGTTACCTACAATGAGCAGTTCTTC	CSVELERGVTYNEQFF
TRBV5-1	-	TRBD2	TRBJ2-1	TGCGCCAGCAGCTTGGCACTAGCGGGGGTCAATGAGCAGTTCTTC	CASSLALAGVNEQFF
TRBV5-1	-	-	TRBJ2-1	TGCGCCAGCAGCTTAGACCCTAGTAGCTCCTACAATGAGCAGTTCTTC	CASSLDPSSSYNEQFF
TRBV30	-	-	TRBJ1-5	TGTGCCGCGGCGGGAAATCGCAATCAGCCCCAGCATTTT	CAAAGNRNQPQHF
TRBV10-1	-	TRBD2	TRBJ2-3	TGCGCCAGCAGTGAAATGACTAGCGGGCTAACAGATACGCAGTATTTT	CASSEMTSGLTDTQYF
TRBV6-5	-	-	TRBJ2-3	TGTGCCAGCAGAACGACAGTTTCTAGCACAGATACGCAGTATTTT	CASRTTVSSTDTQYF
TRBV14	-	-	TRBJ1-6	TGTGCCAGCAGCCAAGTGGCATGGGGCGTGGGATCCCTCCACTTT	CASSQVAWGVGSLHF
TRBV6-5	-	-	TRBJ1-1	TGTGCCAGCAGTCGGACACGGAGTGCTGAAGCTTTCTTT	CASSRTRSAEAFF
TRBV6-4	-	TRBD1	TRBJ2-1	TGTGCCAGCACCGACCCGGGACAGGGGACATCCAATGAGCAGTTCTTC	CASTDPGQGTSNEQFF
TRBV24-1	-	-	TRBJ1-2	TGTGCCACCAGTGATATGGGGCTAAACTATGGCTACACCTTC	CATSDMGLNYGYTF